A selection of T cell receptor beta chains follows, all from one sample in a study of blood T cell repertoires in COVID-19. Libraries were prepared by immunoSEQ multiplex PCR; TCRdb keeps only in-frame clonotypes and omits some of them. The sample has about 220,000 clones; roughly 80% are singletons. The sequencing input was PBMCs or T cells enriched from blood (not recorded which). These TCRs come from a woman between 40 and 55 years old with acute COVID-19. Each CDR3 is given without its conserved first and last residue.

J gene: TRBJ2-1; V gene: TRBV7-9; CDR3 protein: ASSLDLTDHIYNEQF
J gene: TRBJ1-1; V gene: TRBV11-2; CDR3 protein: ASSFGNLGNTEAF
J gene: TRBJ1-1; V gene: TRBV11-2; CDR3 protein: ASRPGGKGITEAF
J gene: TRBJ2-2; V gene: TRBV2; CDR3 protein: ASSEALRGPGELF
J gene: TRBJ2-2; V gene: TRBV19; CDR3 protein: ASSFLAGKNTGELF
J gene: TRBJ2-1; V gene: TRBV5-6; CDR3 protein: ASSFLGESYNEQF
J gene: TRBJ2-7; V gene: TRBV10-2; CDR3 protein: ASSEGGEYEQY
J gene: TRBJ1-5; V gene: TRBV19; CDR3 protein: ATQGLGNQPQH
J gene: TRBJ2-2; V gene: TRBV4-2; CDR3 protein: ASSSTGGTDTGELF
J gene: TRBJ2-5; V gene: TRBV29-1; CDR3 protein: SAFDREETQY
J gene: TRBJ1-5; V gene: TRBV2; CDR3 protein: ASSEQGGYQPQH
J gene: TRBJ2-3; V gene: TRBV19; CDR3 protein: ATPPAGAHTDTQY
J gene: TRBJ2-1; V gene: TRBV9; CDR3 protein: ASSPGGYNEQF
J gene: TRBJ1-2; V gene: TRBV5-4; CDR3 protein: ASSTDSAYGYT
J gene: TRBJ1-1; V gene: TRBV10-3; CDR3 protein: AISSRGDTEAF
J gene: TRBJ2-6; V gene: TRBV5-4; CDR3 protein: ASSLGQGKANVLT
J gene: TRBJ1-4; V gene: TRBV6-1; CDR3 protein: ASSEATGGIEKLF
J gene: TRBJ2-5; V gene: TRBV7-3; CDR3 protein: ASSLGGEQETQY
J gene: TRBJ1-2; V gene: TRBV29-1; CDR3 protein: SVGPGEYGYT
J gene: TRBJ2-3; V gene: TRBV7-2; CDR3 protein: ASSVYSGGAIKDTQY
J gene: TRBJ1-1; V gene: TRBV7-2; CDR3 protein: ASSPFSTGSTEAF
J gene: TRBJ2-7; V gene: TRBV10-3; CDR3 protein: AISESTGTHEQY
J gene: TRBJ2-1; V gene: TRBV5-5; CDR3 protein: ASSRFGQVYEQF
J gene: TRBJ2-7; V gene: TRBV24-1; CDR3 protein: ATRKAGGHLYEQY
J gene: TRBJ2-4; V gene: TRBV15; CDR3 protein: ATSRDSTGGTDIQY
J gene: TRBJ1-1; V gene: TRBV29-1; CDR3 protein: SGGQNTEAF
J gene: TRBJ1-1; V gene: TRBV7-8; CDR3 protein: ASTRTGGFNEAF
J gene: TRBJ1-5; V gene: TRBV15; CDR3 protein: ATSNARGESNQPQH
J gene: TRBJ2-3; V gene: TRBV3-1/TRBV3-2; CDR3 protein: ASSQVESSTDTQY
J gene: TRBJ2-5; V gene: TRBV5-1; CDR3 protein: ASSPGYNQETQY
J gene: TRBJ2-7; V gene: TRBV5-1; CDR3 protein: ASSPSPTAPSEQY
J gene: TRBJ1-6; V gene: TRBV5-1; CDR3 protein: ASSQGQGVSSPLH
J gene: TRBJ1-3; V gene: TRBV6-1; CDR3 protein: ASSEAWAGSGNTIY
J gene: TRBJ1-4; V gene: TRBV25-1; CDR3 protein: ASSARGTLSEKLF
J gene: TRBJ2-1; V gene: TRBV10-2; CDR3 protein: ASSLAVTYNEQF
J gene: TRBJ2-1; V gene: TRBV28; CDR3 protein: ASSSQLAGGYNEQF